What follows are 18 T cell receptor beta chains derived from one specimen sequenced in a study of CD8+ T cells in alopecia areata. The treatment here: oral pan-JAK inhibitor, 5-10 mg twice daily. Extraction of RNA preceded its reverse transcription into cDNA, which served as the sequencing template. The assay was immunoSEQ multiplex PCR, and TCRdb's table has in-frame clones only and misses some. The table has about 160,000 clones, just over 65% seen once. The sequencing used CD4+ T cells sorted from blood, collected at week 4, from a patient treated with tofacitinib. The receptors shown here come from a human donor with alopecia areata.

CDR3 protein: CASSLGVGGANYGYTF. In nucleotides, the CDR3 is TGTGCCAGCAGCTTAGGGGTTGGAGGAGCTAACTATGGCTACACCTTC. V is TRBV7-9 and J is TRBJ1-2; no clear D gene. CDR1 is SEHNR, CDR2 FQNEAQ, per germline (reference sequence). V was clipped by 1 base and J by 0 bases, with 12 bases between them. The CDR3 runs to 16 residues.

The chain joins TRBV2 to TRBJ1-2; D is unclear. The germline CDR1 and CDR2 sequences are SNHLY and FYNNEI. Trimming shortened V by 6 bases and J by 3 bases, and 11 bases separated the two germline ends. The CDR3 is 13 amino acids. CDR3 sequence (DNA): TGTGCCAGCAGCGGGAGGAGGGACTATGGCTACACCTTC. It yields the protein CASSGRRDYGYTF.

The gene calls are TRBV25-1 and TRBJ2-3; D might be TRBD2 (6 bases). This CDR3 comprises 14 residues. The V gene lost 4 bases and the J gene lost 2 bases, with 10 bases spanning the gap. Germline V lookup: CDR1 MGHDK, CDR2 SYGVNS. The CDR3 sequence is CASSVRGSTDTQYF. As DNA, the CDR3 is TGTGCCAGCAGTGTTCGGGGGTCCACAGATACGCAGTATTTT.

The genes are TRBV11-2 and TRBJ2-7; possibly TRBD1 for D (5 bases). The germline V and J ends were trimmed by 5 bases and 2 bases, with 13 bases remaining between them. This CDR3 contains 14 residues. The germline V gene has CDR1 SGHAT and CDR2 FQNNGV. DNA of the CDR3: TGTGCCAGCAGCCAAGACAGAAAACCCTACGAGCAGTACTTC. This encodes CASSQDRKPYEQYF. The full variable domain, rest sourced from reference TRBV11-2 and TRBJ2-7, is EAGVAQSPRYKIIEKRQSVAFWCNPISGHATLYWYQQILGQGPKLLIQFQNNGVVDDSQLPKDRFSAERLKGVDSTLKIQPAKLEDSAVYLCASSQDRKPYEQYFGPGTRLTVT.

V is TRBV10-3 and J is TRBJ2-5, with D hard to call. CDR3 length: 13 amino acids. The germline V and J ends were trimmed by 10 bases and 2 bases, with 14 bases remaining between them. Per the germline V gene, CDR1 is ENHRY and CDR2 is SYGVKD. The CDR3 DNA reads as TGTGCCACCACTCGTGGGTTACAAGAGACCCAGTACTTC. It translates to CATTRGLQETQYF.

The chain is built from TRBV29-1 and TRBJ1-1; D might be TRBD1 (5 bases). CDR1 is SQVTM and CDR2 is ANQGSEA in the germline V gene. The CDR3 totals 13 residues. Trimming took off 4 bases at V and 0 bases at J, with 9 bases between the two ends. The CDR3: CSVVNRLNTEAFF. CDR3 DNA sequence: TGCAGCGTTGTCAACAGGCTGAACACTGAAGCTTTCTTT. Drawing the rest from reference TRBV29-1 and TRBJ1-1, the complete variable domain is SAVISQKPSRDICQRGTSLTIQCQVDSQVTMMFWYRQQPGQSLTLIATANQGSEATYESGFVIDKFPISRPNLTFSTLTVSNMSPEDSSIYLCSVVNRLNTEAFFGQGTRLTVV.

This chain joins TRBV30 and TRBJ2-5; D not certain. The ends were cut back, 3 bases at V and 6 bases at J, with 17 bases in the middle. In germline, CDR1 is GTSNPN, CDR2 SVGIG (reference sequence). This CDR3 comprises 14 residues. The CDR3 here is CAWSISSVQKTQYF. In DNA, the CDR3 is TGTGCCTGGAGCATATCCTCGGTACAGAAGACCCAGTACTTC.

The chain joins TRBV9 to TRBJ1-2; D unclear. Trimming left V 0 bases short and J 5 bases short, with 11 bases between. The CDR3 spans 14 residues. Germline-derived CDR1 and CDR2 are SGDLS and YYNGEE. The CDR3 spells CASSVDRSSYGYTF. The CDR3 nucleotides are TGTGCCAGCAGCGTAGATAGGTCTTCTTATGGCTACACCTTC.

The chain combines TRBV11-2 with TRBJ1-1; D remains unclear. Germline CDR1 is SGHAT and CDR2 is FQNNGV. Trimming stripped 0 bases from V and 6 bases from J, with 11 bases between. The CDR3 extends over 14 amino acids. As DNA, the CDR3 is TGTGCCAGCAGCTTAGATTTGTGGATGCCTGAAGCTTTCTTT. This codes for CASSLDLWMPEAFF.

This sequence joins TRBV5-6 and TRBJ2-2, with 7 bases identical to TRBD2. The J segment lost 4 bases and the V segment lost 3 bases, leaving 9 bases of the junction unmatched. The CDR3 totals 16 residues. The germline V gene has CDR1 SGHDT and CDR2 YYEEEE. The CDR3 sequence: CASSSSGRGGTGELFF. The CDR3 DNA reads TGTGCCAGCAGCTCCTCGGGGAGGGGTGGCACCGGGGAGCTGTTTTTT.

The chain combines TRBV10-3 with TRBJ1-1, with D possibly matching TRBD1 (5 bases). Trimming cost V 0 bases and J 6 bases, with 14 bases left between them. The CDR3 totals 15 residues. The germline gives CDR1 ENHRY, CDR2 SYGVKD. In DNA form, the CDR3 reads TGTGCCATCAGTGAGTCGGGGACCTGGAAGGCTGAAGCTTTCTTT. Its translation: CAISESGTWKAEAFF.

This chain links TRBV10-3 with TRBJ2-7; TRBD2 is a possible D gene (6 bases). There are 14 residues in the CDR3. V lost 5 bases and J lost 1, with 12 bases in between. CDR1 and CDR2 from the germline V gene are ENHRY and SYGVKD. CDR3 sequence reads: CAISPPGGSYEQYF. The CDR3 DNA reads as TGTGCCATCAGTCCCCCCGGGGGTTCCTACGAGCAGTACTTC.

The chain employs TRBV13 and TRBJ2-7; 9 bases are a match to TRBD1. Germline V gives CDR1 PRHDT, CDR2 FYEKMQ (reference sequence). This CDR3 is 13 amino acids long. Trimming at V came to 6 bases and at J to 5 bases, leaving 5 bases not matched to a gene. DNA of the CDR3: TGTGCCAGCAGTCGGGACAGGGACCACGAGCAGTACTTC. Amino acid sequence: CASSRDRDHEQYF. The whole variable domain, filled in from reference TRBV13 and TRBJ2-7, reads AAGVIQSPRHLIKEKRETATLKCYPIPRHDTVYWYQQGPGQDPQFLISFYEKMQSDKGSIPDRFSAQQFSDYHSELNMSSLELGDSALYFCASSRDRDHEQYFGPGTRLTVT.

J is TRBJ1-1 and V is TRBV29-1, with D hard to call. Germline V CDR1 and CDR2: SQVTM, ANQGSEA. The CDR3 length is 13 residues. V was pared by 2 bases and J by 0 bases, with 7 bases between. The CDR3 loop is CSVEPLLNTEAFF. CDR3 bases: TGCAGCGTTGAACCCCTGCTGAACACTGAAGCTTTCTTT. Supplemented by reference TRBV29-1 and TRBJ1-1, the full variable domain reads SAVISQKPSRDICQRGTSLTIQCQVDSQVTMMFWYRQQPGQSLTLIATANQGSEATYESGFVIDKFPISRPNLTFSTLTVSNMSPEDSSIYLCSVEPLLNTEAFFGQGTRLTVV.

The CDR3 nucleotides read TGTGCCGCCCAGGGACAAACGAACACCGGGGAGCTGTTTTTT. Translated: CAAQGQTNTGELFF. The rearrangement joins TRBV10-3 to TRBJ2-2, with D perhaps matching TRBD1 (6 bases). V was shortened by 11 bases and J by 0 bases, with 13 bases between the two germline ends. Germline CDR1 and CDR2: ENHRY and SYGVKD. This CDR3 has 14 residues.

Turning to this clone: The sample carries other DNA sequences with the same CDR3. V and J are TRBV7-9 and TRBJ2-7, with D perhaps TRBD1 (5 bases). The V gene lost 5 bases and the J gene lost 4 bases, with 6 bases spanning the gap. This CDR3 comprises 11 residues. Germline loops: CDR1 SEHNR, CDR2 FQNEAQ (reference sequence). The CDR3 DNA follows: TGTGCCAGCAGCCCAGGGTACGAGCAGTACTTC. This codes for CASSPGYEQYF.

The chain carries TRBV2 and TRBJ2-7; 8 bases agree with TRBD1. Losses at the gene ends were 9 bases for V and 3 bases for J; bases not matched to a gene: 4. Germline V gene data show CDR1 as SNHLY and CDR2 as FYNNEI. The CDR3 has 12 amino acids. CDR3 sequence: CASTTGVYEQYF. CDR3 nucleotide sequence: TGTGCCAGTACGACAGGGGTCTACGAGCAGTACTTC.

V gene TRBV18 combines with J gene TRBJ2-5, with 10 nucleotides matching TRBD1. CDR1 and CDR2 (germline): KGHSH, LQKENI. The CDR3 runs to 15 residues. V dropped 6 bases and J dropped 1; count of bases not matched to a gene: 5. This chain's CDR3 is CASSRDRGFQETQYF. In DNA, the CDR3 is TGTGCCAGCTCGCGGGACAGGGGATTCCAAGAGACCCAGTACTTC.